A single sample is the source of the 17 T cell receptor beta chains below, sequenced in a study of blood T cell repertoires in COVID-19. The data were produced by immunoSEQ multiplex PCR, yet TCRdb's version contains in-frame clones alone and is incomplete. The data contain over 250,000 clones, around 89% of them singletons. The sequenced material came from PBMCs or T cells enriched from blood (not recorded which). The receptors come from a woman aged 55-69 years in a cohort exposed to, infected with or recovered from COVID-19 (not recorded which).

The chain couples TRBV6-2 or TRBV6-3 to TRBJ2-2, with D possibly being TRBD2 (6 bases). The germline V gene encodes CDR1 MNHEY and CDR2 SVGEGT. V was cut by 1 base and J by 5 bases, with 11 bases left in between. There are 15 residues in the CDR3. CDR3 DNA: TGTGCCAGCAGTTACTACGGGGGAGAGACCGGGGAGCTGTTTTTT. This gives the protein CASSYYGGETGELFF.

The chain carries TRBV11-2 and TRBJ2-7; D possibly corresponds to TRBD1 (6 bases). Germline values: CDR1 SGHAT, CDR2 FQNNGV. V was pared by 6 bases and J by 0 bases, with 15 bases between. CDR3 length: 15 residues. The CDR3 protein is CASRQQGRGSYEQYF. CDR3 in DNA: TGTGCCAGCAGACAACAGGGTCGGGGCTCCTACGAGCAGTACTTC. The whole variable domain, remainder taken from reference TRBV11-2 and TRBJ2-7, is EAGVAQSPRYKIIEKRQSVAFWCNPISGHATLYWYQQILGQGPKLLIQFQNNGVVDDSQLPKDRFSAERLKGVDSTLKIQPAKLEDSAVYLCASRQQGRGSYEQYFGPGTRLTVT.

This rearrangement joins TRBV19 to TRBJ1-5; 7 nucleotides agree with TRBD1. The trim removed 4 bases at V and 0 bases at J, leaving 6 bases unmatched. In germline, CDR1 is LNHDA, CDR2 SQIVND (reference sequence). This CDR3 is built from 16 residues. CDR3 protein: CASSTDRVYSNQPQHF. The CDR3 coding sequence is TGTGCCAGTAGTACAGACAGGGTTTATAGCAATCAGCCCCAGCATTTT.

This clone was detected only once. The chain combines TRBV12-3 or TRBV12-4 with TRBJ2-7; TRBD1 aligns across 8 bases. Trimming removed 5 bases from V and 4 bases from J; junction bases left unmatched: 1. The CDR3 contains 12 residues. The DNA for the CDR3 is TGTGCCAGCAGTCGACAGGGGTACGAGCAGTACTTC. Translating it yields CASSRQGYEQYF.

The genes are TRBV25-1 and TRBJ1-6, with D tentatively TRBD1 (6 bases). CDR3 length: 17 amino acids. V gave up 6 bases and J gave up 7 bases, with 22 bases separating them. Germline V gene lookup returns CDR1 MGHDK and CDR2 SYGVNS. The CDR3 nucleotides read TGTGCCAGCAGGGGCACAATCGGGGCAGGGGAGAATTCACCCCTCCACTTT. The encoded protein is CASRGTIGAGENSPLHF.

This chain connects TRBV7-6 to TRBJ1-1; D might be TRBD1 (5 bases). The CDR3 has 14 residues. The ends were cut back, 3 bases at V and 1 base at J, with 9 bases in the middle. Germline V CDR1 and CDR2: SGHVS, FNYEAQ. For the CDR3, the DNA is TGTGCCAGCAGCTTGCCCGGGGGGAACACTGAAGCTTTCTTT. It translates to CASSLPGGNTEAFF.

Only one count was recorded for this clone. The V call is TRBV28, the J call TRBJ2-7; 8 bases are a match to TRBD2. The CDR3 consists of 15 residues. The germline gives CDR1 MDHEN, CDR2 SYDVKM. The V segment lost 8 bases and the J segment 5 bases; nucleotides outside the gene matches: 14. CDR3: CASSRSRTSSNEQYF. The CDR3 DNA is TGTGCCAGCTCTCGCTCCCGGACTAGCAGTAACGAGCAGTACTTC.

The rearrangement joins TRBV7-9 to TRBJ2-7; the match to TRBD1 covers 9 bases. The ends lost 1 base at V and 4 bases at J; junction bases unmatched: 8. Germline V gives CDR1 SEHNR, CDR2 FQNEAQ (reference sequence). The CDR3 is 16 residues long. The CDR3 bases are TGTGCCAGCAGCTTAGACTTGACAGGGGGAGTTTACGAGCAGTACTTC. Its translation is CASSLDLTGGVYEQYF.

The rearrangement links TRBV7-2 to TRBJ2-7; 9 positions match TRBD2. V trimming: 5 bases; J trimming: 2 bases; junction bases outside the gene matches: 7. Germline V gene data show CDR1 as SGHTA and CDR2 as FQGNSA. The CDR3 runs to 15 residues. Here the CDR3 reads CASSMGLAATYEQYF. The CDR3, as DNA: TGTGCCAGCAGCATGGGACTAGCCGCTACCTACGAGCAGTACTTC. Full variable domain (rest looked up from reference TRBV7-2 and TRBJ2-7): GAGVSQSPSNKVTEKGKDVELRCDPISGHTALYWYRQSLGQGLEFLIYFQGNSAPDKSGLPSDRFSAERTGGSVSTLTIQRTQQEDSAVYLCASSMGLAATYEQYFGPGTRLTVT.

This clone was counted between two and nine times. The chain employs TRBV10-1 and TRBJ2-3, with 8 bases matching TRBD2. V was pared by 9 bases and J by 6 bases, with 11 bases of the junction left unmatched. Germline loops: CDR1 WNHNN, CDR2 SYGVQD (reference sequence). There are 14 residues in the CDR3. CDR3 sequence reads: CASSGAKLGDTQYF. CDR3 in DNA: TGCGCCAGTAGCGGGGCCAAACTAGGGGATACGCAGTATTTT.

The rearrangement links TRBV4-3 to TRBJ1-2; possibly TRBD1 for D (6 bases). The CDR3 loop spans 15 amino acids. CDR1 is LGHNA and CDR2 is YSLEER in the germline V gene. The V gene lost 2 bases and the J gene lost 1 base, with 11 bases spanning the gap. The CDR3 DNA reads TGCGCCAGCAGCCAAACCGGACAGCTTAACTATGGCTACACCTTC. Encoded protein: CASSQTGQLNYGYTF.

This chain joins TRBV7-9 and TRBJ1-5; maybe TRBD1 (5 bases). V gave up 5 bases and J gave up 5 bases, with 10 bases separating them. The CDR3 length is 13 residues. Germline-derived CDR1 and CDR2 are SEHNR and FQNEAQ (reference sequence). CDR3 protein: CASSPEGDQPQHF. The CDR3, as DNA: TGTGCCAGCAGCCCGGAAGGGGATCAGCCCCAGCATTTT. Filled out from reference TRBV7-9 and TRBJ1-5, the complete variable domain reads DTGVSQNPRHKITKRGQNVTFRCDPISEHNRLYWYRQTLGQGPEFLTYFQNEAQLEKSRLLSDRFSAERPKGSFSTLEIQRTEQGDSAMYLCASSPEGDQPQHFGDGTRLSIL.

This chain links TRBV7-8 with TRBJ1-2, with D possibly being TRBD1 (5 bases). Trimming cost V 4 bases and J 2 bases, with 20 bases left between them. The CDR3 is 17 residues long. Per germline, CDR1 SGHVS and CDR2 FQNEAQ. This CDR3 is CASSSMTGGGKNYGYTF. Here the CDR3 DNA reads TGTGCCAGCAGCTCTATGACCGGGGGGGGTAAAAACTATGGCTACACCTTC. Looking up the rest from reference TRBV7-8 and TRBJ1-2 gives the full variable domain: GAGVSQSPRYKVAKRGQDVALRCDPISGHVSLFWYQQALGQGPEFLTYFQNEAQLDKSGLPSDRFFAERPEGSVSTLKIQRTQQEDSAVYLCASSSMTGGGKNYGYTFGSGTRLTVV.

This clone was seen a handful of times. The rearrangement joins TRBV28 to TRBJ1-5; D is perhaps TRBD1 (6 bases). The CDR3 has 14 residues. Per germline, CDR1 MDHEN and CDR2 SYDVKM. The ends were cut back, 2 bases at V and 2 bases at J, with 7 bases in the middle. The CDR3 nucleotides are TGTGCCAGCAGTTTACCAGGGGGCAATCAGCCCCAGCATTTT. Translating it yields CASSLPGGNQPQHF. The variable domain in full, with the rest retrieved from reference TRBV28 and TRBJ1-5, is DVKVTQSSRYLVKRTGEKVFLECVQDMDHENMFWYRQDPGLGLRLIYFSYDVKMKEKGDIPEGYSVSREKKERFSLILESASTNQTSMYLCASSLPGGNQPQHFGDGTRLSIL.

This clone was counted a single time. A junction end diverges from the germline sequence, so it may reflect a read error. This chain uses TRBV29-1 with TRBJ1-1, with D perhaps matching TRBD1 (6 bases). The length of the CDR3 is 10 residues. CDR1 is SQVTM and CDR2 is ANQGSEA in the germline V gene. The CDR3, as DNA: TGCAGCGCTGAACAGGGAGGCGCTTTCTTT. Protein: CSAEQGGAFF.

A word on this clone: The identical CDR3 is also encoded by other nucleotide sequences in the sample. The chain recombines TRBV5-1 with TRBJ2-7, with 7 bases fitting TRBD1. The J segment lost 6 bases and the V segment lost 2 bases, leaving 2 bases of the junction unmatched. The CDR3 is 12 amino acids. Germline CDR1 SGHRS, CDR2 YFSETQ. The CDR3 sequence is CASSFSGGEQYF. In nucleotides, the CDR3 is TGCGCCAGCAGCTTTTCAGGGGGCGAGCAGTACTTC. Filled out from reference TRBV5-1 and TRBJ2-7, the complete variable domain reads KAGVTQTPRYLIKTRGQQVTLSCSPISGHRSVSWYQQTPGQGLQFLFEYFSETQRNKGNFPGRFSGRQFSNSRSEMNVSTLELGDSALYLCASSFSGGEQYFGPGTRLTVT.

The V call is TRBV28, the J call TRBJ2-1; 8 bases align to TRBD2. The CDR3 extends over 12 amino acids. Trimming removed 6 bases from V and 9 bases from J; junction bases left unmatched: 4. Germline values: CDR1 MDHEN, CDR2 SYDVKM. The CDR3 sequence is CASRGTRGEQFF. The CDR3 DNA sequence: TGTGCCAGCAGGGGGACTAGAGGTGAGCAGTTCTTC.